Shown below are 30 T cell receptor beta chains from a single sample sequenced in a study of PD-1 blockade in classical Hodgkin lymphoma. Time point in this sample: newly diagnosed, previously untreated cHL patient sample. Magnetic negative selection purified CD4+ T cells from thawed PBMCs. Only in-frame clones appear in the TCRdb table, and some are missing; sequencing was by immunoSEQ multiplex PCR. Of fewer than 35,000 clones in the sample, 88% were seen once. Sequenced sample: CD4+ T cells from blood. These receptors came from a human donor with classical Hodgkin lymphoma.

The chain joins TRBV5-1 to TRBJ2-1; D unresolved. The V and J ends lost 5 bases and 1 base respectively, with 10 bases between them. CDR1 is SGHRS and CDR2 is YFSETQ in the germline V gene. The CDR3 length is 14 residues. As DNA, the CDR3 is TGCGCCAGCAGGATCGGGCAGTCCTACAATGAGCAGTTCTTC. This codes for CASRIGQSYNEQFF.

The V gene is TRBV6-1, the J gene TRBJ1-5; TRBD1 might be the D (6 bases). Germline V gene data show CDR1 as MNHNS and CDR2 as SASEGT. V lost 7 bases and J 6 bases, leaving 16 bases between the germline ends. The CDR3 covers 14 residues. The CDR3, as DNA: TGTGCCAGCACATGGGGGGGGCGAAGTCAGCCCCAGCATTTT. It codes for CASTWGGRSQPQHF.

This CDR3 reads CASSAYGLADYNEQFF. CDR3 in DNA: TGTGCCAGCAGCGCTTACGGGCTAGCGGACTACAATGAGCAGTTCTTC. The chain is built from TRBV7-3 and TRBJ2-1; 7 bases line up with TRBD2. Germline V gene data show CDR1 as SGHTA and CDR2 as FQGTGA. After removal of 5 bases from V and 3 bases from J, the junction contained 10 bases not matched to a gene. The CDR3 is made up of 16 amino acids.

As regards this clone: This CDR3 is missing its conserved last phenylalanine or tryptophan, likely due to a read error. The DNA is left out, because the CDR3 cannot be placed on it with certainty; the CDR3 is given as TCRdb lists it. This chain joins TRBV5-3 and TRBJ2-7; the table's D call of TRBD2 was not tested on the DNA. TRBV5-3 is flagged as an ORF with uncertain function. The CDR3 contains 13 residues when both ends are counted. This chain's CDR3 is CARSLGGGLAPRN.

The chain carries TRBV11-3 and TRBJ2-5; D gene unclear. Per germline, CDR1 SGHNT and CDR2 YENEEA. CDR3 size: 13 residues. Trimming stripped 0 bases from V and 4 bases from J, with 6 bases between. CDR3 DNA: TGTGCCAGCAGCTTAGATCGGACAGAGACCCAGTACTTC. This gives the protein CASSLDRTETQYF.

This clone has a single count. J is TRBJ1-1 and V is TRBV10-3, with D perhaps matching TRBD1 (5 bases). CDR1 and CDR2 from the germline V gene are ENHRY and SYGVKD. CDR3 length equals 14 residues. The V and J ends lost 2 bases and 5 bases respectively, with 12 bases between them. This CDR3 reads CAISEQTGGTEAFF. DNA for the CDR3: TGTGCCATCAGTGAGCAAACAGGAGGAACTGAAGCTTTCTTT.

The chain links TRBV19 to TRBJ2-2; the D gene is possibly TRBD1 (8 bases). Germline CDR1 and CDR2: LNHDA and SQIVND (reference sequence). This CDR3 spans 14 amino acids. V was pared by 7 bases and J by 5 bases, with 14 bases between. The CDR3 here is CASTYRGGTGELFF. The CDR3 DNA sequence: TGTGCCAGTACCTACAGGGGGGGGACCGGGGAGCTGTTTTTT.

The CDR3 reads CASSLARGGALSYNEQFF. Here the CDR3 DNA reads TGTGCCAGCAGCTTGGCCCGGGGCGGAGCGCTCTCCTACAATGAGCAGTTCTTC. The V call is TRBV5-4, the J call TRBJ2-1; possibly TRBD1 or TRBD2 for D (5 bases each). Germline-derived CDR1 and CDR2 are SGHNT and YYREEE (reference sequence). The CDR3 totals 18 residues. Trimming shortened V by 0 bases and J by 0 bases, and 16 bases separated the two germline ends.

About this clone: The sample has other DNA sequences that encode this CDR3 too. This chain joins TRBV19 and TRBJ1-2; D gene unclear. The CDR3 has 14 residues. Trimming pared 3 bases from V and 4 bases from J, leaving 12 bases between. Germline CDR1 LNHDA, CDR2 SQIVND (reference sequence). The chain's CDR3 is CASSILAGGYGYTF. Written as DNA, the CDR3 is TGTGCCAGTAGTATTCTGGCAGGAGGCTATGGCTACACCTTC.

The V and J genes are TRBV6-5 and TRBJ2-1; D is perhaps TRBD2 (6 bases). In germline, CDR1 is MNHEY, CDR2 SVGAGI. The CDR3 loop spans 13 amino acids. Trimming took off 5 bases at V and 8 bases at J, with 13 bases between the two ends. The CDR3: CASSDPPSDEQFF. CDR3 nucleotide sequence: TGTGCCAGCAGTGACCCCCCTAGCGATGAGCAGTTCTTC.

This clone is a singleton in its sample. V usage is TRBV7-6 and J usage is TRBJ2-7, with D maybe TRBD2 (6 bases). This CDR3 is built from 15 residues. With 1 base removed from V and 2 bases from J, the gap between germline ends came to 12 bases. Germline CDR1 and CDR2: SGHVS and FNYEAQ. The CDR3 here is CASSLDAGNPYEQYF. CDR3 sequence (DNA): TGTGCCAGCAGCTTAGATGCGGGGAACCCCTACGAGCAGTACTTC.

The chain has TRBV7-9 and TRBJ2-5; tentative D call: TRBD1 (7 bases). The DNA end is more similar to TRBJ2-7, so the J call may be wrong. The CDR3 totals 14 residues. Germline V gives CDR1 SEHNR, CDR2 FQNEAQ (reference sequence). CDR3 in amino acids: CASSLERRGHEQYF. The CDR3 nucleotides read TGTGCCAGCAGCTTAGAAAGGAGGGGGCACGAGCAGTACTTC.

In DNA, the CDR3 is TGTGCCAGCAGCTTTGTCATTGTGGACCGCCCCTATGGCTACACCTTC. This translates into CASSFVIVDRPYGYTF. The chain combines TRBV12-1 with TRBJ1-2. TRBV12-1 is a listed pseudogene. This CDR3 region has 16 residues.

The gene calls are TRBV30 and TRBJ2-1; D assignment may be TRBD1 or TRBD2 (5 bases each). The CDR3 spans 14 residues. The germline gives CDR1 GTSNPN, CDR2 SVGIG (reference sequence). Trimming left V 8 bases short and J 6 bases short, with 20 bases between. In nucleotides, the CDR3 is TGTGCCCTTCTCGAGGGGAGTGGAATCAATGAGCAGTTCTTC. This codes for CALLEGSGINEQFF.

The rearrangement links TRBV12-2 to TRBJ2-3; the D call TRBD1 from the table was never checked on the DNA. TRBV12-2 is termed a pseudogene. There are 15 residues in the CDR3. The CDR3 region has the DNA TGTGCAAGTCGCTTTGTAGGGGGAATGTCGGATACGCAGTATTTT. This codes for CASRFVGGMSDTQYF.

This chain links TRBV5-1 with TRBJ1-4, with D possibly TRBD1 on 5 matching bases. With 0 bases removed from V and 3 bases from J, the gap between germline ends came to 9 bases. This CDR3 is 15 amino acids long. The germline V gene encodes CDR1 SGHRS and CDR2 YFSETQ. CDR3 loop: CASSLAGWSNEKLFF. Here the CDR3 DNA reads TGCGCCAGCAGCTTGGCAGGGTGGTCTAATGAAAAACTGTTTTTT.

V gene TRBV28 combines with J gene TRBJ2-3; D possibly corresponds to TRBD2 (5 bases). The V end lost 3 bases, the J end lost 7 bases, and 11 bases lay between the germline ends. CDR3 length: 13 amino acids. Germline V gene lookup returns CDR1 MDHEN and CDR2 SYDVKM. The CDR3 DNA reads as TGTGCCAGCAGTTTCCGGGGTTACTATACGCAGTATTTT. Protein product: CASSFRGYYTQYF. The variable domain in full, completed from reference TRBV28 and TRBJ2-3, reads DVKVTQSSRYLVKRTGEKVFLECVQDMDHENMFWYRQDPGLGLRLIYFSYDVKMKEKGDIPEGYSVSREKKERFSLILESASTNQTSMYLCASSFRGYYTQYFGPGTRLTVL.

In DNA, the CDR3 is TGTGCCAGCAGTGAGGACAGTTTTGACTCCGGCTACACCTTC. This translates into CASSEDSFDSGYTF. The chain employs TRBV6-1 and TRBJ1-2, with a possible D match to TRBD1 (6 bases). Per the germline V gene, CDR1 is MNHNS and CDR2 is SASEGT. The CDR3 has 14 residues. The V gene lost 3 bases and the J gene lost 8 bases, with 16 bases spanning the gap.

The rearrangement joins TRBV5-4 to TRBJ2-7, with 7 positions matching TRBD1. CDR1 and CDR2 (germline): SGHNT, YYREEE (reference sequence). The junction had 7 bases not matched to a gene; V was cut back by 1 base and J by 3 bases. The CDR3 length is 15 residues. The CDR3 sequence is CASSLSMAGGYEQYV. The CDR3, as DNA: TGTGCCAGCAGCTTGTCTATGGCAGGGGGCTACGAGCAGTACGTC.

The chain employs TRBV11-2 and TRBJ2-3, with 8 positions matching TRBD2. The CDR3 contains 16 residues. Trimming at V came to 5 bases and at J to 2 bases, leaving 9 bases not matched to a gene. Per the germline V gene, CDR1 is SGHAT and CDR2 is FQNNGV. CDR3: CASSHGKREFTDTQYF. The CDR3 DNA sequence: TGTGCCAGCAGCCACGGAAAGCGGGAGTTCACAGATACGCAGTATTTT. The entire variable domain, with the rest obtained from reference TRBV11-2 and TRBJ2-3, is as follows: EAGVAQSPRYKIIEKRQSVAFWCNPISGHATLYWYQQILGQGPKLLIQFQNNGVVDDSQLPKDRFSAERLKGVDSTLKIQPAKLEDSAVYLCASSHGKREFTDTQYFGPGTRLTVL.

The V call is TRBV6-5, the J call TRBJ2-1, with TRBD2 as a possible D gene (6 bases). CDR1 and CDR2 from the germline V gene are MNHEY and SVGAGI. The V gene lost 6 bases and the J gene lost 6 bases, with 12 bases spanning the gap. This CDR3 contains 13 residues. The CDR3 sequence is CASRLGLFNEQFF. The CDR3 DNA is TGTGCCAGCAGATTGGGACTCTTCAATGAGCAGTTCTTC.

V is TRBV11-1 and J is TRBJ2-5; weak D call: TRBD1 (6 bases). With 0 bases removed from V and 4 bases from J, the gap between germline ends came to 12 bases. The CDR3 extends over 15 amino acids. Looked up from germline, CDR1 is SGHAT and CDR2 is FQDESV (reference sequence). CDR3: CASSLAGTPRETQYF. CDR3 DNA: TGTGCCAGCAGCTTAGCCGGGACACCCCGAGAGACCCAGTACTTC.

V is TRBV14 and J is TRBJ1-1; D gene uncertain. Per the germline V gene, CDR1 is SGHDN and CDR2 is FVKESK. The CDR3 has 17 residues. Trimming took 0 bases from V and 0 from J, leaving 14 bases between them. CDR3 protein: CASSQDRLQPMNTEAFF. In DNA form, the CDR3 reads TGTGCCAGCAGCCAAGATAGATTACAGCCTATGAACACTGAAGCTTTCTTT.

The CDR3, as DNA: TGCGCCAGCAGCTTATATTCAGATACGCAGTATTTT. Encoded protein: CASSLYSDTQYF. The chain recombines TRBV5-1 with TRBJ2-3; D gene uncertain. From germline, CDR1 is SGHRS and CDR2 YFSETQ. The CDR3 runs to 12 residues. Trimming removed 2 bases at V and 4 bases at J, with 5 bases between.

In nucleotides, the CDR3 is TGTGCCAGCAGTGGCTTAAATACCGGGGAGCTGTTTTTT. It codes for CASSGLNTGELFF. The chain joins TRBV6-1 to TRBJ2-2, with D unclear. V lost 4 bases, J lost 5 bases, and 8 bases lay in between. CDR1 and CDR2 from the germline V gene are MNHNS and SASEGT. This CDR3 has 13 amino acids.

The CDR3: CASSLRRWTNTEAFF. Here the CDR3 DNA reads TGTGCCAGCAGTTTAAGGAGATGGACGAACACTGAAGCTTTCTTT. V and J are TRBV28 and TRBJ1-1; D call uncertain. CDR1 MDHEN and CDR2 SYDVKM come from the germline V gene. The CDR3 sequence is 15 residues long. The V gene lost 2 bases and the J gene lost 1 base, with 11 bases spanning the gap.

V gene TRBV2 combines with J gene TRBJ1-2, with D uncertain. The CDR3 spans 11 residues. The V gene lost 6 bases and the J gene lost 8 bases, with 10 bases spanning the gap. The germline V gene encodes CDR1 SNHLY and CDR2 FYNNEI. The CDR3 loop is CASRETTGYTF. The CDR3 DNA reads TGTGCCAGCAGGGAAACCACAGGCTACACCTTC.

CDR3 protein: CASRPDGQGTRGYTF. The CDR3 coding sequence is TGTGCCAGCAGACCAGATGGACAGGGTACCCGTGGCTACACCTTC. This chain joins TRBV28 and TRBJ1-2; 8 bases are a match to TRBD1. Trimming cost V 6 bases and J 7 bases; bases outside gene matches: 13. The CDR3 has 15 amino acids. CDR1 is MDHEN, CDR2 SYDVKM, per germline.

This clone was seen only a few times. The chain has TRBV6-1 and TRBJ2-2; D is perhaps TRBD2 (6 bases). V was clipped by 4 bases and J by 1 base, with 10 bases between them. Germline V gene data show CDR1 as MNHNS and CDR2 as SASEGT. The CDR3 extends over 15 amino acids. The CDR3 bases are TGTGCCAGCAGTGGACCGGGAGTGAACACCGGGGAGCTGTTTTTT. Translation: CASSGPGVNTGELFF.

This clone was counted a single time. V and J are TRBV29-1 and TRBJ2-7; TRBD2 matches 8 bases. Germline V gene data show CDR1 as SQVTM and CDR2 as ANQGSEA. V was pared by 4 bases and J by 2 bases, with 10 bases of the junction left unmatched. This CDR3 is built from 15 residues. CDR3 amino acids: CSVAFRLAGPYEQYF. CDR3 bases: TGCAGCGTTGCTTTTAGGTTAGCGGGACCCTACGAGCAGTACTTC.